Listed here are 6 T cell receptor beta chains from one sample, sequenced in a study of identical twins. MiXCR, run by TCRdb on the 5' RACE reads, gives a single entry per CDR3 protein. Of approximately 300,000 distinct CDR3 sequences in the sample, over 8.5% were seen once. In addition, the sample was reused for a study of yellow fever vaccine responses in identical twins.

The source material was CD8+ T cells sorted from blood. The source of these receptors is a woman between 18 and 29 years old in good health.

In this sample, this clonotype turned up many times. The chain combines TRBV5-1 with TRBJ2-7; the D is unclear. Germline CDR1 SGHRS, CDR2 YFSETQ. Trimming cost V 1 base and J 3 bases, with 17 bases left between them. This CDR3 region has 16 residues. The CDR3 DNA reads TGCGCCAGCAGCTTGACTGAGAACAGTCACCTCTACGAGCAGTACTTC. Protein: CASSLTENSHLYEQYF.

The V and J genes are TRBV6-5 and TRBJ2-7; TRBD1 matches 7 bases. Germline trimming cut 4 bases from V and 5 bases from J; bases unmatched to any gene: 8. CDR3 size: 14 residues. Germline V gene data show CDR1 as MNHEY and CDR2 as SVGAGI. CDR3 sequence: CASSWLGRGNEQYF. The CDR3 DNA is TGTGCCAGCAGTTGGTTAGGCAGGGGGAACGAGCAGTACTTC.

This clonotype was recorded many times. The rearrangement joins TRBV7-9 to TRBJ2-1; TRBD1 matches at 7 bases. V was clipped by 9 bases and J by 5 bases; unmatched bases: 1. CDR3 length: 11 residues. The germline V gene has CDR1 SEHNR and CDR2 FQNEAQ (reference sequence). The CDR3 sequence is CARDRDNEQFF. CDR3 DNA: TGTGCCAGAGACAGGGACAATGAGCAGTTCTTC.

This clonotype appeared many times. Mismatch with germline at one junction end may stem from a read error. The genes are TRBV3-1 and TRBJ2-3; D gene unclear. CDR1 and CDR2 from the germline V gene are LGHDT and YNNKEL (reference sequence). There are 16 residues in the CDR3. The CDR3 sequence: CASGSGPSQLTDTQYF. The CDR3 nucleotides are TGTGCCAGCGGGTCCGGACCTTCCCAACTCACAGATACGCAGTACTTT.

This clonotype was seen at least ten times. This sequence joins TRBV4-1 and TRBJ2-3, with unresolved D. The CDR3 covers 16 residues. From germline, CDR1 is MGHRA and CDR2 YSYEKL. V lost 1 base and J lost 4, with 15 bases in between. CDR3 nucleotides: TGCGCCAGCAGCCAAGTGAACAGACCATTGTCAGATACGCAGTATTTT. Protein sequence: CASSQVNRPLSDTQYF.

This clonotype was seen many times. The chain joins TRBV10-2 to TRBJ2-3; 7 positions match TRBD2. This CDR3 spans 17 amino acids. The germline V gene encodes CDR1 WSHSY and CDR2 SAAADI. J gave up 0 bases and V 3 bases, and 9 bases lay outside the gene matches. The CDR3 DNA follows: TGCGCCAGCAGTGATAGGTTCCTAGCGGCAAGCACAGATACGCAGTATTTT. It encodes CASSDRFLAASTDTQYF.